This T cell receptor (beta chain) was captured in a study of T cell changes during pregnancy in multiple sclerosis. Sequencing used immunoSEQ multiplex PCR; TCRdb keeps in-frame clones, though not all of them. The table includes 78,000 or so clones, under 95% detected once. The V gene lost 0 bases and the J gene lost 2 bases, with 11 bases spanning the gap. The germline gives CDR1 SGHRS, CDR2 YFSETQ. There are 16 residues in the CDR3. Sequencing was performed on CD4+ T cells from peripheral blood mononuclear cells, taken before pregnancy. The TCR originated in a female donor with multiple sclerosis, enrolled in a pregnancy study. The chain links TRBV5-1 to TRBJ2-2; possibly TRBD2 for D (6 bases). The CDR3: CASSLGSGRNTGELFF. CDR3 coding DNA: TGCGCCAGCAGCTTGGGTAGCGGCAGAAACACCGGGGAGCTGTTTTTT.